This TCR beta chain was recovered during a study of memory B cells and T cells in multiple sclerosis. Study results and caveats: Compartments had unequal clone-set sizes, affecting shared clonotype counts.

Germline values: CDR1 LNHDA, CDR2 SQIVND (reference sequence). Trimming cost V 6 bases and J 1 base, with 18 bases left between them. CDR3 size: 16 residues. As for this clone: Antigen specificity is unknown.

CFSE-dim autoproliferating and CFSE-high non-proliferating T cells from unstimulated culture were sequenced separately. Replicate wells were pooled after six to eight days of stimulus-free culture of fewer than 65 million CFSE-labeled PBMCs. CFSE at 0.5 uM labeled the PBMCs, which were then cultured unstimulated. Sequencing was performed with immunoSEQ multiplex PCR; in TCRdb, only in-frame clones are kept and a portion is missing. The sample contains under 50,000 clones, over 70% of which appear only once. This chain joins TRBV19 and TRBJ1-1; possible D gene TRBD1, 6 bases. The clonotype comes from a human donor with multiple sclerosis. Sequencing was performed on PBMCs from blood kept in culture. CDR3 amino acids: CASSISNRVGNTEAFF. CDR3 DNA sequence: TGTGCCAGTAGCATCTCTAACAGGGTTGGGAACACTGAAGCTTTCTTT. The full variable domain, with the rest looked up from reference TRBV19 and TRBJ1-1, is DGGITQSPKYLFRKEGQNVTLSCEQNLNHDAMYWYRQDPGQGLRLIYYSQIVNDFQKGDIAEGYSVSREKKESFPLTVTSAQKNPTAFYLCASSISNRVGNTEAFFGQGTRLTVV.